This TCR beta chain emerged from a study of blood T cells in healthy people across ages. Peripheral blood was drawn, roughly 10 milliliters per donor. Extractions gave at least 6 micrograms of total RNA per sample. V gave up 0 bases and J gave up 4 bases, with 13 bases separating them. The CDR3 has 15 amino acids. Germline V lookup: CDR1 MNHNS, CDR2 SASEGT. Combining a sample-barcoded 5' primer with a J-beta primer mix, a second PCR ran for about 6 to 12 cycles. TCRdb itself ran the 5' RACE reads through MiXCR, one entry per CDR3 protein. The data contain under 2,000,000 distinct CDR3 sequences, around 50% of them singletons.

The specimen was blood. The gene calls are TRBV6-1 and TRBJ2-7, with D possibly being TRBD1 (5 bases). This receptor was obtained from a woman between 35 and 50 years old in good health. CDR3 sequence reads: CASSEATGTQYEQYF. Here the CDR3 DNA reads TGTGCCAGCAGTGAAGCCACAGGAACTCAATACGAGCAGTACTTC.